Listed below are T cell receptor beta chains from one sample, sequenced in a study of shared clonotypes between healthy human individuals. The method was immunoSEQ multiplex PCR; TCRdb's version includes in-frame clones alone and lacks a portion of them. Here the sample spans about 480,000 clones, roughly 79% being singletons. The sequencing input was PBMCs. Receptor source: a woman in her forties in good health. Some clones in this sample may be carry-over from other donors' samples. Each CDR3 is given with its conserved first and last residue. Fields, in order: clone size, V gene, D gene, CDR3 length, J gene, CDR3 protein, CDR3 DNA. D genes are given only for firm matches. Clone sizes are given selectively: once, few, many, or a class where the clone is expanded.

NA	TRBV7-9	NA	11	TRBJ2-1	CASGHYNEQFF	TGTGCCAGTGGACATTACAATGAGCAGTTCTTC
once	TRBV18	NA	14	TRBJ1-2	CASSPIGQSGGYTF	TGTGCCAGCTCACCCATCGGACAGAGTGGTGGCTACACCTTC
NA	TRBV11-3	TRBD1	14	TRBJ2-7	CASSHGTGDYEQYF	TGTGCCAGCAGCCATGGGACAGGGGACTACGAGCAGTACTTC
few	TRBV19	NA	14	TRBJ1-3	CASSIGSSGNTIYF	TGTGCCAGTAGTATCGGGAGCTCTGGAAACACCATATATTTT
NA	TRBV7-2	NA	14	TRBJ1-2	CASSLMGHNYGYTF	TGTGCCAGCAGCTTAATGGGGCACAACTATGGCTACACCTTC
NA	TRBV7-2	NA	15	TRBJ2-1	CASSSQLTISHEQFF	TGTGCCAGCAGCTCCCAACTAACTATTAGCCATGAGCAGTTCTTC
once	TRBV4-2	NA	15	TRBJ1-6	CASSQPGRHYSPLHF	TGTGCCAGCAGCCAACCGGGACGGCACTATTCACCCCTCCACTTT
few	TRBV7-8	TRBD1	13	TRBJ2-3	CASRRTGENTQYF	TGTGCCAGCAGGCGGACAGGGGAAAATACGCAGTATTTT
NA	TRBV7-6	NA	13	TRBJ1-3	CASSLRTADTIYF	TGTGCCAGCAGCCTTCGTACTGCCGACACCATATATTTT
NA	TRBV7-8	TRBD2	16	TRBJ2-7	CASSSGAGAIVYEQYF	TGTGCCAGCAGCTCTGGAGCGGGAGCAATAGTCTACGAGCAGTACTTC
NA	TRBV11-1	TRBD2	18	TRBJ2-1	CASSLASFGGRVRDEQFF	TGTGCCAGCAGCTTAGCGTCCTTCGGCGGGAGAGTGAGGGATGAGCAGTTCTTC
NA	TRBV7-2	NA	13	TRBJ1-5	CASSLSSNQPQHF	TGTGCCAGCAGCTTAAGTAGCAATCAGCCCCAGCATTTT
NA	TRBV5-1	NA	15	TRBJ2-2	CASSFRASGGGELFF	TGCGCCAGCAGCTTCAGGGCCTCTGGAGGCGGGGAGCTGTTTTTT
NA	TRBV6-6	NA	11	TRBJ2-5	CASGQQETQYF	TGTGCCAGCGGGCAGCAAGAGACCCAGTACTTC
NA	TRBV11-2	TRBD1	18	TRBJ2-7	CASSSFPRPGTGLHEQYF	TGTGCCAGCAGCTCCTTCCCACGGCCCGGGACAGGGTTGCACGAGCAGTACTTC
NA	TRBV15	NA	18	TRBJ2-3	CATSRDRRRGGPTDTQYF	TGTGCCACCAGCAGAGATAGGAGGAGAGGCGGGCCAACAGATACGCAGTATTTT
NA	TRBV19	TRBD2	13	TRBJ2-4	CASSGAGVNIQYF	TGTGCCAGTAGTGGGGCGGGGGTGAACATTCAGTACTTC
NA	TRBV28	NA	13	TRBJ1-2	CASSFGPYYGYTF	TGTGCCAGCAGTTTTGGCCCCTACTATGGCTACACCTTC
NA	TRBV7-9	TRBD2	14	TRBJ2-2	CASLAGEGAGELFF	TGTGCCAGTTTAGCGGGAGAGGGAGCCGGGGAGCTGTTTTTT
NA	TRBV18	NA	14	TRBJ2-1	CASSPGNRNNEQFF	TGTGCCAGCTCACCAGGGAACAGAAACAATGAGCAGTTCTTC
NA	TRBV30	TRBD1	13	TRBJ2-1	CAWSVTGGEGQFF	TGTGCCTGGAGCGTTACAGGGGGCGAAGGCCAGTTCTTC
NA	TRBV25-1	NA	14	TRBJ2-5	CASSEAGYKETQHF	TGTGCCAGCAGTGAGGCAGGGTACAAAGAGACCCAGCACTTC
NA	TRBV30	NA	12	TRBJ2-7	CAWSVLFYEQYF	TGTGCCTGGAGTGTATTGTTCTACGAGCAGTACTTC
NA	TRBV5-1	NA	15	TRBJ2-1	CASSTRVAANNEQFF	TGCGCCAGCAGCACTCGGGTAGCGGCTAACAATGAGCAGTTCTTC
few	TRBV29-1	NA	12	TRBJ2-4	CSVEGNEEIQYF	TGCAGCGTTGAAGGCAACGAAGAAATACAGTACTTC
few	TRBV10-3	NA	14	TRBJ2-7	CAISESTEGYEQYF	TGTGCCATCAGTGAGTCCACTGAGGGGTACGAGCAGTACTTC
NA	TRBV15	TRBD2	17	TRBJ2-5	CATSRDSGLAAGETQYF	TGTGCCACCAGCAGAGATTCGGGACTAGCGGCAGGGGAGACCCAGTACTTC
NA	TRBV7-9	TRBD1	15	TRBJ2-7	CASSTLARDSWKQYF	TGTGCCAGCAGCACCCTTGCCAGGGACAGTTGGAAGCAGTACTTC
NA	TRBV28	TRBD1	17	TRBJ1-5	CASTKGQGGYSNQPQHF	TGTGCCAGCACCAAGGGGCAGGGGGGTTATAGCAATCAGCCCCAGCATTTT
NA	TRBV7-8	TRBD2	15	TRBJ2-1	CASSPPGGTGNEQFF	TGTGCCAGCAGCCCTCCCGGGGGGACGGGGAATGAGCAGTTCTTC
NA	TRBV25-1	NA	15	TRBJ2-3	CASRPLDGSTDTQYF	TGTGCCAGCAGGCCCCTGGACGGATCCACAGATACGCAGTATTTT
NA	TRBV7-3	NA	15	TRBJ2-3	CASSLLGHQTDTQYF	TGTGCCAGCAGCTTACTCGGACATCAGACAGATACGCAGTATTTT
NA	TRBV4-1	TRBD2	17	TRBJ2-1	CASSQILSGRAVYEQFF	TGCGCCAGCAGCCAAATATTGTCGGGGAGGGCCGTGTATGAGCAGTTCTTC
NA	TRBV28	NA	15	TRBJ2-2	CASSLVGVRTGELFF	TGTGCCAGCAGTTTAGTGGGAGTGAGAACCGGGGAGCTGTTTTTT
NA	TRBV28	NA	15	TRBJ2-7	CASSRMGQHPYEQYF	TGTGCCAGCAGTCGGATGGGCCAGCATCCCTACGAGCAGTACTTC
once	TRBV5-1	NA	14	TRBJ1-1	CASSLEGINTEAFF	TGCGCCAGCAGCTTGGAAGGAATTAACACTGAAGCTTTCTTT
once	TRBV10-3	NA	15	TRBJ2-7	CAISEFAGSANEQYF	TGTGCCATCAGTGAGTTCGCAGGGTCTGCGAACGAGCAGTACTTC
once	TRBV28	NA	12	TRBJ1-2	CASSWQGGGYTF	TGTGCCAGCAGTTGGCAGGGCGGCGGCTACACCTTC
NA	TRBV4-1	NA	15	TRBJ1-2	CASSQVEGQGYGYTF	TGCGCCAGCAGCCAAGTAGAGGGGCAGGGCTATGGCTACACCTTC
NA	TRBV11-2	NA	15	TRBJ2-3	CASSSPEGPTDTQYF	TGTGCCAGCAGCTCCCCTGAAGGGCCCACAGATACGCAGTATTTT
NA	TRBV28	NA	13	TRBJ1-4	CASIARVNEKLFF	TGTGCCAGCATCGCGCGCGTTAATGAAAAACTGTTTTTT
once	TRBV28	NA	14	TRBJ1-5	CASSFLGISQPQHF	TGTGCCAGCAGTTTTTTGGGCATATCTCAGCCCCAGCATTTT
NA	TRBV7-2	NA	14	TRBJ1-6	CASSLYATDSPLHF	TGTGCCAGCAGCTTATATGCGACAGATTCACCCCTCCACTTT